The 12 T cell receptor beta chains below were found in one sample sequenced in a study of blood T cell repertoires in COVID-19. The table came from immunoSEQ multiplex PCR; TCRdb's copy has only in-frame clones and leaves some out. Of about 160,000 clones in the sample, 82% were seen once. The material sequenced was PBMCs or T cells enriched from blood (not recorded which). Receptors were obtained from a man aged 55 to 70 who had recovered from COVID-19.

This clone was detected once. This chain links TRBV28 with TRBJ2-3; D is unresolved. CDR3 length equals 16 residues. Looked up from germline, CDR1 is MDHEN and CDR2 is SYDVKM. Trimming pared 4 bases from V and 1 base from J, leaving 15 bases between. The CDR3 reads CASSSPGSWGTDTQYF. The CDR3 region has the DNA TGTGCCAGCAGTTCCCCGGGTAGCTGGGGCACAGATACGCAGTATTTT.

The V gene is TRBV7-8, the J gene TRBJ1-5, with TRBD1 as a possible D gene (5 bases). Germline V gives CDR1 SGHVS, CDR2 FQNEAQ. CDR3 length equals 15 residues. V was pared by 5 bases and J by 7 bases, with 18 bases between. The CDR3 spells CASSTSGGSGQPQHF. CDR3 in DNA: TGTGCCAGCAGCACCAGCGGGGGAAGCGGACAGCCCCAGCATTTT.

The chain combines TRBV25-1 with TRBJ2-3, with D perhaps matching TRBD2 (5 bases). This CDR3 region has 12 residues. V lost 3 bases and J 7 bases, leaving 8 bases between the germline ends. Germline V lookup: CDR1 MGHDK, CDR2 SYGVNS. For the CDR3, the DNA is TGTGCCAGCAGTGAGTCTAGCCATACGCAGTATTTT. Encoded protein: CASSESSHTQYF.

V is TRBV11-2 and J is TRBJ2-5, with TRBD2 matching over 13 bases. The CDR3 length is 17 residues. V shed 8 bases and J 4 bases; nucleotides not matched to a gene: 13. The V gene's germline CDR1 is SGHAT and CDR2 FQNNGV. The CDR3, as DNA: TGTGCCAGCTTGAGTGGACTAGCGGGAGATGTGGGAGAGACCCAGTACTTC. It is translated as CASLSGLAGDVGETQYF.

The chain recombines TRBV29-1 with TRBJ2-3; 8 positions agree with TRBD1. Per germline, CDR1 SQVTM and CDR2 ANQGSEA. The CDR3 extends over 14 amino acids. Trimming removed 3 bases from V and 5 bases from J; junction bases left unmatched: 7. Here the CDR3 DNA reads TGCAGCGTTGAGTCCCAGGGGGCGGGAGATACGCAGTATTTT. Its translation is CSVESQGAGDTQYF.

This sequence joins TRBV18 and TRBJ1-2; 8 bases are shared with TRBD1. This CDR3 contains 15 residues. The ends lost 1 base at V and 8 bases at J; junction bases unmatched: 9. Germline CDR1 is KGHSH and CDR2 is LQKENI. CDR3 in amino acids: CASSPLGQDLVGYTF. As DNA, the CDR3 is TGTGCCAGCTCACCACTGGGACAGGACCTCGTGGGCTACACCTTC. The full variable domain, rest sourced from reference TRBV18 and TRBJ1-2, is NAGVMQNPRHLVRRRGQEARLRCSPMKGHSHVYWYRQLPEEGLKFMVYLQKENIIDESGMPKERFSAEFPKEGPSILRIQQVVRGDSAAYFCASSPLGQDLVGYTFGSGTRLTVV.

The CDR3 nucleotides read TGTGCCAGCAGCGTAGTGTCCGACTCGGGCACTGAAGCTTTCTTT. Amino acids: CASSVVSDSGTEAFF. The rearrangement uses TRBV9 and TRBJ1-1; D is undetermined. This CDR3 contains 15 residues. The V end was cut by 0 bases, the J end by 4 bases, with 13 bases between. CDR1 SGDLS and CDR2 YYNGEE come from the germline V gene.

The genes are TRBV10-3 and TRBJ1-2, with D unresolved. Germline V gene lookup returns CDR1 ENHRY and CDR2 SYGVKD. Trimming took off 2 bases at V and 3 bases at J, with 19 bases between the two ends. This CDR3 is built from 17 residues. DNA of the CDR3: TGTGCCATCAGTGAGAGTTCAGTAGGAGGGCGGGACTATGGCTACACCTTC. It is translated as CAISESSVGGRDYGYTF.

The rearrangement uses TRBV27 and TRBJ1-5; D remains ambiguous. Trimming removed 5 bases at V and 2 bases at J, with 16 bases between. Germline-derived CDR1 and CDR2 are MNHEY and SMNVEV (reference sequence). There are 16 residues in the CDR3. The CDR3: CASSLGRAGGNQPQHF. In nucleotides, the CDR3 is TGTGCCAGCAGTCTTGGACGGGCGGGTGGCAATCAGCCCCAGCATTTT.

The chain uses TRBV24-1 and TRBJ2-3; perhaps TRBD2 as D (6 bases). The V gene lost 1 base and the J gene lost 3 bases, with 10 bases spanning the gap. This CDR3 contains 15 residues. Germline V gene sequence: CDR1 KGHDR, CDR2 SFDVKD. CDR3 protein: CATSDFPGVTDTQYF. CDR3 in DNA: TGTGCCACCAGTGATTTTCCGGGAGTAACAGATACGCAGTATTTT.

V is TRBV3-1 (or the pseudogene TRBV3-2) and J is TRBJ2-1, with 7 bases matching TRBD2. Germline-derived CDR1 and CDR2 are LGHDT and YNNKEL (reference sequence). V was pared by 1 base and J by 9 bases, with 6 bases of the junction left unmatched. The CDR3 loop spans 14 amino acids. CDR3 DNA sequence: TGTGCCAGCAGCCAAGGGACTAGAGTCCGTGAGCAGTTCTTC. Amino acids: CASSQGTRVREQFF.

The V call is TRBV9, the J call TRBJ2-7; D possibly corresponds to TRBD1 (6 bases). V was trimmed by 0 bases and J by 6 bases, leaving 13 bases between them. The CDR3 loop spans 14 amino acids. Germline V CDR1 and CDR2: SGDLS, YYNGEE. CDR3 bases: TGTGCCAGCAGCGTAGCTGGTCAGGGGAGCGAGCAGTACTTC. It codes for CASSVAGQGSEQYF.